This T cell receptor beta chain was captured by sequencing in a study of cytomegalovirus exposure and HLA in healthy donors. Notes on this clone: Its matching antigen is unknown.

The CDR3 contains 17 residues. Germline V gives CDR1 LGHNA, CDR2 YNFKEQ. V lost 4 bases, J lost 9 bases, and 17 bases stayed unmatched. Study-wide findings and caveats: What was likely a sequencing artifact was a cluster of highly shared sequence variants. Presence/absence analyses treated sequencing depth as roughly uniform across donors.

Use of 60 Vbeta and 13 Jbeta primers characterized the PCR. This table comes from immunoSEQ multiplex PCR, and its TCRdb copy is limited to in-frame clones, with some not included. This table has some 95,000 clones, more than 65% appearing once. The sequence derives from a woman aged 18-29 years in good health and CMV-seropositive. V and J are TRBV4-2 and TRBJ2-1; 8 bases are a match to TRBD1. The sequencing input was PBMCs. This CDR3 reads CASSRGLIGQGYSEQFF. As DNA, the CDR3 is TGTGCCAGCAGCCGAGGCCTGATTGGACAGGGCTATAGTGAGCAGTTCTTC.